Each of the 25 T cell receptor beta chains below was sequenced from the same sample in a study of blood T cell repertoires in COVID-19. TCRdb's table, derived via immunoSEQ multiplex PCR, lists solely in-frame clones and lacks some. The sample consists of about 140,000 clones, over 75% of them appearing once. The sample taken for sequencing was peripheral blood. These receptors were taken from a man aged 50 to 59 with acute or convalescent COVID-19.

The chain links TRBV6-6 to TRBJ2-1; D is possibly TRBD1 (5 bases). Trimming took 7 bases from V and 1 from J, leaving 17 bases between them. The CDR3 runs 16 residues. CDR1 is MNHNY, CDR2 SVGAGI, per germline (reference sequence). CDR3 loop: CASNLWGTGSYNEQFF. As DNA, the CDR3 is TGTGCCAGCAACTTATGGGGTACAGGTTCCTACAATGAGCAGTTCTTC.

The chain is built from TRBV3-1 (or the pseudogene TRBV3-2) and TRBJ1-2; 7 positions agree with TRBD1. Trimming removed 4 bases from V and 4 bases from J; junction bases left unmatched: 6. The CDR3 is 14 residues long. The germline V gene has CDR1 LGHDT and CDR2 YNNKEL (reference sequence). The CDR3 reads CASSPRTGAYGYTF. CDR3 DNA: TGTGCCAGCAGCCCAAGGACAGGCGCCTATGGCTACACCTTC.

V gene TRBV6-5 combines with J gene TRBJ1-2; 9 positions agree with TRBD1. Losses at the gene ends were 5 bases for V and 8 bases for J; bases not matched to a gene: 9. This CDR3 spans 14 amino acids. Germline V lookup: CDR1 MNHEY, CDR2 SVGAGI. The CDR3 DNA follows: TGTGCCAGCAGTCCCGGGACAGGGCCCAGCGGCTACACCTTC. Amino acid sequence: CASSPGTGPSGYTF.

In this sample, this clone turned up a few times. The gene calls are TRBV6-2 or TRBV6-3 and TRBJ2-5; D unclear. The CDR3 sequence is 16 residues long. Germline V gene data show CDR1 as MNHEY and CDR2 as SVGEGT. V dropped 0 bases and J dropped 4 bases, with 15 bases sitting between them. The CDR3 DNA reads as TGTGCCAGCAGTTACTCGACGGTATCACTAACAGAGACCCAGTACTTC. Protein sequence: CASSYSTVSLTETQYF.

The CDR3 bases are TGTGCCAGCGGCCGGGCCCAGCGGGAGTTAGAAAATACGCAGTATTTT. Amino acid sequence: CASGRAQRELENTQYF. The chain has TRBV7-8 and TRBJ2-3, with 8 positions matching TRBD2. V shed 8 bases, J shed 7 bases, and the junction held 17 bases outside the gene matches. Per the germline V gene, CDR1 is SGHVS and CDR2 is FQNEAQ. The CDR3 has 16 amino acids.

In its sample, this clone was seen once. The CDR3 DNA sequence: TGTGCCAGCAGCGCCACAGGGTCCACTAATGAAAAACTGTTTTTT. Protein sequence: CASSATGSTNEKLFF. The chain recombines TRBV9 with TRBJ1-4; D perhaps matches TRBD1 (6 bases). This CDR3 region has 15 residues. Trimming shortened V by 3 bases and J by 2 bases, and 11 bases separated the two germline ends. Germline CDR1 reads SGDLS; CDR2 reads YYNGEE. The entire variable domain, with the rest obtained from reference TRBV9 and TRBJ1-4, is as follows: DSGVTQTPKHLITATGQRVTLRCSPRSGDLSVYWYQQSLDQGLQFLIQYYNGEERAKGNILERFSAQQFPDLHSELNLSSLELGDSALYFCASSATGSTNEKLFFGSGTQLSVL.

The count of this clone is one. V usage is TRBV9 and J usage is TRBJ1-2, with 7 bases lining up with TRBD1. This CDR3 has 15 residues. Trimming cost V 3 bases and J 2 bases; bases outside gene matches: 7. Germline V gene data show CDR1 as SGDLS and CDR2 as YYNGEE. The CDR3 DNA is TGTGCCAGCAGCGCGAAACAGGGACAGAACTATGGCTACACCTTC. It is translated as CASSAKQGQNYGYTF.

This clone was counted only a few times. The V call is TRBV18, the J call TRBJ1-2, with D unclear. V dropped 0 bases and J dropped 8 bases, with 16 bases sitting between them. Germline-derived CDR1 and CDR2 are KGHSH and LQKENI. The CDR3 consists of 15 residues. The CDR3 spells CASSPPGKSYRGYTF. The CDR3 DNA reads as TGTGCCAGCTCACCACCCGGGAAATCATACCGAGGCTACACCTTC.

The V call is TRBV29-1, the J call TRBJ2-5; the match to TRBD1 covers 9 bases. Losses at the gene ends were 7 bases for V and 3 bases for J; bases not matched to a gene: 6. The CDR3 sequence is 13 residues long. The germline CDR1 and CDR2 sequences are SQVTM and ANQGSEA. CDR3 sequence (DNA): TGCAGCGAGACGACAGGGGGAGAAGAGACCCAGTACTTC. This gives the protein CSETTGGEETQYF.

The chain employs TRBV4-1 and TRBJ1-5, with D perhaps matching TRBD1 (6 bases). Germline-derived CDR1 and CDR2 are MGHRA and YSYEKL. The CDR3 extends over 16 amino acids. With 4 bases removed from V and 0 bases from J, the gap between germline ends came to 13 bases. The DNA for the CDR3 is TGCGCCAGCAGCCGAGGACAGACCGATAGCAATCAGCCCCAGCATTTT. As protein: CASSRGQTDSNQPQHF.

The V call is TRBV3-1 (or the pseudogene TRBV3-2), the J call TRBJ1-5, with D unclear. CDR3 length: 14 amino acids. CDR1 and CDR2 (germline): LGHDT, YNNKEL (reference sequence). Deletions cut 5 bases from V and 7 bases from J, with 15 bases between. The CDR3: CASSTTLQSQPQHF. In nucleotides, the CDR3 is TGTGCCAGCAGCACAACCTTACAGAGCCAGCCCCAGCATTTT.

The CDR3 region is CASSQTSSTLGHTDTQYF. In DNA, the CDR3 is TGTGCCAGCAGCCAAACTAGTAGTACTCTTGGTCACACAGATACGCAGTATTTT. The rearrangement uses TRBV16 and TRBJ2-3, with D perhaps TRBD2 (5 bases). V was shortened by 2 bases and J by 2 bases, with 20 bases between the two germline ends. The germline V gene has CDR1 KGHSY and CDR2 FQNENV. The CDR3 totals 18 residues.

The chain links TRBV19 to TRBJ2-5, with TRBD1 as a possible D gene (5 bases). The germline CDR1 and CDR2 sequences are LNHDA and SQIVND (reference sequence). The length of the CDR3 is 14 residues. Deletions cut 1 base from V and 2 bases from J, with 8 bases between. The CDR3 DNA reads TGTGCCAGTAGTATAGGACAGAAACAAGAGACCCAGTACTTC. Translated: CASSIGQKQETQYF.

The chain joins TRBV6-5 to TRBJ1-1; D remains unclear. The length of the CDR3 is 11 residues. V lost 4 bases and J 13 bases, leaving 13 bases between the germline ends. CDR1 is MNHEY and CDR2 is SVGAGI in the germline V gene. DNA for the CDR3: TGTGCCAGCAGTTCCCTCACTGAGTTTTTCTTT. It is translated as CASSSLTEFFF.

V usage is TRBV12-5 and J usage is TRBJ2-3, with 7 bases lining up with TRBD1. This CDR3 has 13 residues. V shed 6 bases, J shed 4 bases, and the junction held 4 bases outside the gene matches. Germline CDR1 is LGHNT and CDR2 is FRNRAP. The CDR3 DNA sequence: TGTGCTAGTGGCACAGGGGCGTCAGATACGCAGTATTTT. Amino acid sequence: CASGTGASDTQYF.

The V call is TRBV3-1 (or the pseudogene TRBV3-2), the J call TRBJ1-6; D is unresolved. Deletions cut 4 bases from V and 8 bases from J, with 12 bases between. The CDR3 runs 14 residues. Per germline, CDR1 LGHDT and CDR2 YNNKEL (reference sequence). In nucleotides, the CDR3 is TGTGCCAGCAGCCCCGTCGGGTTTGATTCACCCCTCCACTTT. Its protein is CASSPVGFDSPLHF.

This chain links TRBV14 with TRBJ1-2, with 10 bases matching TRBD1. V shed 0 bases, J shed 4 bases, and the junction held 2 bases outside the gene matches. The CDR3 extends over 15 amino acids. Germline CDR1 and CDR2: SGHDN and FVKESK. The CDR3 DNA follows: TGTGCCAGCAGCCAAGAGACAGGGGGCATCTATGGCTACACCTTC. Its translation is CASSQETGGIYGYTF.

The rearrangement uses TRBV19 and TRBJ2-3; 8 bases fit TRBD1. The trim removed 4 bases at V and 2 bases at J, leaving 5 bases unmatched. Germline-derived CDR1 and CDR2 are LNHDA and SQIVND (reference sequence). CDR3 size: 15 residues. DNA of the CDR3: TGTGCCAGTAGTAGACGGGACAGGTACACAGATACGCAGTATTTT. Translated, it gives CASSRRDRYTDTQYF.

V usage is TRBV12-5 and J usage is TRBJ1-2, with D unresolved. The CDR3 is 14 amino acids. Germline lookup yields CDR1 LGHNT and CDR2 FRNRAP. Trimming removed 0 bases at V and 8 bases at J, with 13 bases between. The CDR3, as DNA: TGTGCTAGTGGTTTGGTACGGAGCCTAAGGGGCTACACCTTC. Its protein is CASGLVRSLRGYTF. Full variable domain (remainder filled in from reference TRBV12-5 and TRBJ1-2): DARVTQTPRHKVTEMGQEVTMRCQPILGHNTVFWYRQTMMQGLELLAYFRNRAPLDDSGMPKDRFSAEMPDATLATLKIQPSEPRDSAVYFCASGLVRSLRGYTFGSGTRLTVV.

CDR3 residues: CASRLRAGGYTGELFF. DNA for the CDR3: TGTGCCAGTAGGCTGAGGGCGGGGGGATACACCGGGGAGCTGTTTTTT. The chain joins TRBV19 to TRBJ2-2, with 8 bases matching TRBD2. The ends lost 6 bases at V and 3 bases at J; junction bases unmatched: 9. The CDR3 sequence is 16 residues long. The germline V gene encodes CDR1 LNHDA and CDR2 SQIVND (reference sequence).

This chain joins TRBV24-1 and TRBJ2-1, with TRBD2 matching over 14 bases. The germline V gene encodes CDR1 KGHDR and CDR2 SFDVKD. The V gene end was trimmed by 4 bases and the J gene end by 6 bases; junction bases not matched to a gene: 16. The CDR3 totals 20 residues. CDR3 loop: CATSDPGTSGGGAGRNEQFF. The DNA for the CDR3 is TGTGCCACCAGTGACCCCGGGACTAGCGGGGGAGGTGCGGGGCGCAATGAGCAGTTCTTC.

The chain uses TRBV7-2 and TRBJ2-5; tentative D call: TRBD1 (7 bases). Germline V CDR1 and CDR2: SGHTA, FQGNSA. The CDR3 sequence is 19 residues long. Trimming removed 1 base at V and 4 bases at J, with 25 bases between. The CDR3 spells CASSLEGTEFLPGRETQYF. The CDR3 DNA reads as TGTGCCAGCAGCTTAGAGGGGACAGAATTCCTCCCCGGGAGAGAGACCCAGTACTTC.

The chain employs TRBV19 and TRBJ1-4; D is uncertain. The CDR3 is made up of 15 amino acids. Germline V gene data show CDR1 as LNHDA and CDR2 as SQIVND (reference sequence). V dropped 7 bases and J dropped 0 bases, with 12 bases sitting between them. As DNA, the CDR3 is TGTGCCAGTACCCCCCGGGGTGCAACTAATGAAAAACTGTTTTTT. Its translation is CASTPRGATNEKLFF. The full variable domain, rest sourced from reference TRBV19 and TRBJ1-4, is DGGITQSPKYLFRKEGQNVTLSCEQNLNHDAMYWYRQDPGQGLRLIYYSQIVNDFQKGDIAEGYSVSREKKESFPLTVTSAQKNPTAFYLCASTPRGATNEKLFFGSGTQLSVL.

The V and J genes are TRBV5-4 and TRBJ1-2; D might be TRBD1 (5 bases). Germline V gives CDR1 SGHNT, CDR2 YYREEE (reference sequence). The CDR3 runs to 16 residues. V shed 1 base and J shed 8 bases, with 21 bases lying between them. The CDR3 protein is CASSLSGARPKGGYTF. In nucleotides, the CDR3 is TGTGCCAGCAGCTTGAGCGGGGCCCGACCCAAGGGGGGCTACACCTTC.

This clone is a singleton in its sample. This chain links TRBV10-3 with TRBJ1-1; 7 bases are shared with TRBD1. The CDR3 has 11 amino acids. The junction had 2 bases not matched to a gene; V was cut back by 5 bases and J by 8 bases. CDR1 and CDR2 (germline): ENHRY, SYGVKD. Written as DNA, the CDR3 is TGTGCCATCAGTCGACAGGGAGAAGCTTTCTTT. Its translation is CAISRQGEAFF.